This T cell receptor (beta chain) was found in a study of STAT3 mutations in large granular lymphocyte leukemia. Whole-study context: Over half of T-LGLL patients had one or more immunosuppressive regimens. Whole-study findings and limits: Every T-cell large granular lymphocyte leukemia patient had at least one immunodominant TCR beta clonotype. After therapy, about 30% of the 18 patients switched clonotypes, all new clones STAT3 wild type. No sample exists from the first appearance of each clone.

On this clone: Its target is not known.

Sequencing used immunoSEQ multiplex PCR; TCRdb keeps in-frame clones, though not all of them. The sample has about 2,000 clones, approximately 28% seen once. This TCR derives from a male patient between 45 and 60 years old with T-cell large granular lymphocyte leukemia. Some clones in this sample may be carry-over from other donors' samples. The sequenced material came from peripheral blood mononuclear cells.

In nucleotides, the CDR3 is TGCAGCGCGCAAATGACTAGCGAGGGGGGGAGTGAGCAGTTCTTC. Amino acid sequence: CSAQMTSEGGSEQFF. The chain employs TRBV29-1 and TRBJ2-1, with TRBD2 matching over 8 bases. Germline lookup yields CDR1 SQVTM and CDR2 ANQGSEA. This CDR3 contains 15 residues. Germline trimming cut 7 bases from V and 9 bases from J; bases unmatched to any gene: 17.